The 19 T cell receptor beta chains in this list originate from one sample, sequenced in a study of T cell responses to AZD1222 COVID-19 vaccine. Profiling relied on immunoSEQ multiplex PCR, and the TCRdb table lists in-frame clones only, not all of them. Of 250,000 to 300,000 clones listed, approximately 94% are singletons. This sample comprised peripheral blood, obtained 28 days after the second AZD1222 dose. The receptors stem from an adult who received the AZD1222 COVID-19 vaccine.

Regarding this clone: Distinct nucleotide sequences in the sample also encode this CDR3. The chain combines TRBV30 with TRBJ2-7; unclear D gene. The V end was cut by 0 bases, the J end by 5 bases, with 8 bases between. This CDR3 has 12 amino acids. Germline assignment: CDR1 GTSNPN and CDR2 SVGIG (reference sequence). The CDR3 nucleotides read TGTGCCTGGAGTGTCGTAGGGAACGAGCAGTACTTC. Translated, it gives CAWSVVGNEQYF. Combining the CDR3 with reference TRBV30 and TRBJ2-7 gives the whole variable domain SQTIHQWPATLVQPVGSPLSLECTVEGTSNPNLYWYRQAAGRGLQLLFYSVGIGQISSEVPQNLSASRPQDRQFILSSKKLLLSDSGFYLCAWSVVGNEQYFGPGTRLTVT.

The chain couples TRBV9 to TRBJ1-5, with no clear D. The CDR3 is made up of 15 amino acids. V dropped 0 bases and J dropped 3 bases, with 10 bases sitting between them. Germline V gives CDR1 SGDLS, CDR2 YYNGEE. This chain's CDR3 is CASSVAGLDNQPQHF. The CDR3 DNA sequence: TGTGCCAGCAGCGTAGCCGGGTTGGACAATCAGCCCCAGCATTTT.

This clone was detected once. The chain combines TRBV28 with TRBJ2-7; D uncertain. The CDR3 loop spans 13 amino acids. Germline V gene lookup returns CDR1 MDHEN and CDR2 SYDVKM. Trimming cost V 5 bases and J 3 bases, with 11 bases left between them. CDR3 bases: TGTGCCAGCAGTAGGTGGAAGGACTACGAGCAGTACTTC. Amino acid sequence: CASSRWKDYEQYF. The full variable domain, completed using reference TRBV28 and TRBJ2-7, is DVKVTQSSRYLVKRTGEKVFLECVQDMDHENMFWYRQDPGLGLRLIYFSYDVKMKEKGDIPEGYSVSREKKERFSLILESASTNQTSMYLCASSRWKDYEQYFGPGTRLTVT.

Written as DNA, the CDR3 is TGTGCCAGCAGTGACCTCCGAGGGGCAACTGAAGCTTTCTTT. Residues: CASSDLRGATEAFF. The gene calls are TRBV6-1 and TRBJ1-1; D is perhaps TRBD1 (5 bases). Looked up from germline, CDR1 is MNHNS and CDR2 is SASEGT. This CDR3 is 14 amino acids long. V was clipped by 3 bases and J by 5 bases, with 13 bases between them.

The CDR3 DNA reads as TGTGCCAGCAGCTTGGATTGGGGATCCTCCTATGGCTACACCTTC. This encodes CASSLDWGSSYGYTF. The V and J genes are TRBV5-5 and TRBJ1-2, with unresolved D. This CDR3 region has 15 residues. Germline assignment: CDR1 SGHKS and CDR2 YYEKEE (reference sequence). V lost 0 bases and J lost 4, with 13 bases in between.

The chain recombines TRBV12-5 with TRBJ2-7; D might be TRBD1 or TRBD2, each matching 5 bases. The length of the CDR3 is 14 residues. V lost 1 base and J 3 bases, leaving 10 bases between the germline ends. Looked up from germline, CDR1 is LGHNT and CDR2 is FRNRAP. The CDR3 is CASGLGGRGYEQYF. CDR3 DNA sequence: TGTGCTAGTGGTTTGGGGGGACGGGGCTACGAGCAGTACTTC.

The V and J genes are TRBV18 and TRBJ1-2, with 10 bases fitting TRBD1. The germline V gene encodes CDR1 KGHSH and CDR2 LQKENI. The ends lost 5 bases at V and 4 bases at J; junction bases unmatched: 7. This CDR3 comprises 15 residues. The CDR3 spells CASSSPGQGTYGYTF. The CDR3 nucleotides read TGTGCCAGCTCATCCCCGGGACAGGGGACCTATGGCTACACCTTC.

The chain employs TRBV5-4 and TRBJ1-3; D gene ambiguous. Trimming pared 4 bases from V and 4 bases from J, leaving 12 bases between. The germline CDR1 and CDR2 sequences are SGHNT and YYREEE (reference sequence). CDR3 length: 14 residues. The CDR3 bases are TGTGCCAGCAGCACCGCGCGTACGGGAAACACCATATATTTT. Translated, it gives CASSTARTGNTIYF.

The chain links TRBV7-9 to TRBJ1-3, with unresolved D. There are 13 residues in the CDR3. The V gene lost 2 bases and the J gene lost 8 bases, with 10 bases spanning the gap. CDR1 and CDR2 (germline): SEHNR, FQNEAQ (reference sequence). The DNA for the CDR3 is TGTGCCAGCAGCTTATATAACGGAGACACCATATATTTT. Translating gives CASSLYNGDTIYF.

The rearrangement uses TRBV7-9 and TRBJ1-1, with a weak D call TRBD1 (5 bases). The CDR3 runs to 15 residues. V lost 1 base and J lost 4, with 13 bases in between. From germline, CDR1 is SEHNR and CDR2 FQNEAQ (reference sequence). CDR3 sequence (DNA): TGTGCCAGCAGCTTAGTGGGAGGGGAGGCCACTGAAGCTTTCTTT. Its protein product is CASSLVGGEATEAFF. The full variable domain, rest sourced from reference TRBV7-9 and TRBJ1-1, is DTGVSQNPRHKITKRGQNVTFRCDPISEHNRLYWYRQTLGQGPEFLTYFQNEAQLEKSRLLSDRFSAERPKGSFSTLEIQRTEQGDSAMYLCASSLVGGEATEAFFGQGTRLTVV.

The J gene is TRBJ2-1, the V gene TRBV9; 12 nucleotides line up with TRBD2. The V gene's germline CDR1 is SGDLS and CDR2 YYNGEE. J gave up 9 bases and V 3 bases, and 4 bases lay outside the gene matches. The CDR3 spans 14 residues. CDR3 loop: CASSATSGSSEQFF. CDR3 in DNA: TGTGCCAGCAGCGCGACTAGCGGGAGCAGTGAGCAGTTCTTC.

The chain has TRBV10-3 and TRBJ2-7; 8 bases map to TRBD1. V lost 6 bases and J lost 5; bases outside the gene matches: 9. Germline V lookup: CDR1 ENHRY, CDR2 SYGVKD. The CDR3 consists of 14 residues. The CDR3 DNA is TGTGCCATCAGCCCCCTGGACAGGGCCGACGAGCAGTACTTC. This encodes CAISPLDRADEQYF.

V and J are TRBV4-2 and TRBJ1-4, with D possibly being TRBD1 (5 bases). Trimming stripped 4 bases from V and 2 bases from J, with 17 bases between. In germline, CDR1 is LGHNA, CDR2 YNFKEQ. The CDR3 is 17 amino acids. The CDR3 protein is CASSPGQGGGTNEKLFF. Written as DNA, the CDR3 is TGTGCCAGCAGCCCAGGGCAGGGCGGAGGGACTAATGAAAAACTGTTTTTT.

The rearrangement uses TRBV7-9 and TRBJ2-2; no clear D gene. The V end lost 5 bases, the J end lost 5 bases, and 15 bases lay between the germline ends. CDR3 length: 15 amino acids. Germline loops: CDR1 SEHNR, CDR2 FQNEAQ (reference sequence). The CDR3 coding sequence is TGTGCCAGCAGCCCCCGCCCTCCCGGGACCGGGGAGCTGTTTTTT. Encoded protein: CASSPRPPGTGELFF.

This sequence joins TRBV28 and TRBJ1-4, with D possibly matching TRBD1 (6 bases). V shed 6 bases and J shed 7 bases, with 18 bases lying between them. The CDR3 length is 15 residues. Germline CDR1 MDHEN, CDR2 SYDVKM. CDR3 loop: CASSYDIGGREKLFF. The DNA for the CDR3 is TGTGCCAGCAGCTACGACATCGGGGGGCGTGAAAAACTGTTTTTT.

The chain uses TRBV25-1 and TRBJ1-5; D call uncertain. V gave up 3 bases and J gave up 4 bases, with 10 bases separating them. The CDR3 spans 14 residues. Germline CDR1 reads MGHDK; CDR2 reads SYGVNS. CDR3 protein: CASSDTGFNQPQHF. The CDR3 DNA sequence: TGTGCCAGCAGTGATACGGGTTTTAATCAGCCCCAGCATTTT.

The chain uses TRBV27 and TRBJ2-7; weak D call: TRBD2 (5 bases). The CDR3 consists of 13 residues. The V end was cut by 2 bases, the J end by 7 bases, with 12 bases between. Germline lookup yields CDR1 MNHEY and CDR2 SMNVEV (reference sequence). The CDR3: CASSLAGSGEQYF. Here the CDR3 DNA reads TGTGCCAGCAGTTTAGCGGGTTCTGGGGAGCAGTACTTC.

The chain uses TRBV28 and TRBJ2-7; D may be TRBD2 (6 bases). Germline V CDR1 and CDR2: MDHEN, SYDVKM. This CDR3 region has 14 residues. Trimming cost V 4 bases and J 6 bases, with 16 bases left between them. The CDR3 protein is CASSSRRELGEQYF. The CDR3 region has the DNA TGTGCCAGCAGTTCCCGGAGGGAACTAGGCGAGCAGTACTTC.

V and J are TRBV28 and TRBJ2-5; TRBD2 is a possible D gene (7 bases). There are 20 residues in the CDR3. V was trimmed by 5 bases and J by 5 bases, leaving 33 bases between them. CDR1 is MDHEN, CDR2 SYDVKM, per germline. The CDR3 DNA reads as TGTGCCAGCAGTCAGGGAGGGATGGGGACATCGGGTTCCCTCGGGGAGACCCAGTACTTC. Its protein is CASSQGGMGTSGSLGETQYF.